A selection of T cell receptor beta chains follows, all from one sample in a study of blood T cell repertoires in COVID-19. Clones were sequenced by immunoSEQ multiplex PCR, and TCRdb holds only the in-frame ones, with some missing. Of a few hundred thousand clones in the sample, about 88% were seen once. The sample was PBMCs or T cells enriched from blood (not recorded which). Receptors were obtained from a woman aged 50 to 60 who had recovered from COVID-19. The CDR3 runs from the conserved cysteine through the conserved F or W. The D gene is left open where the match is weak. Size tells how often a clone was seen (once, few, many) or the class of an expanded clone, and some rows leave it out.

j_gene: TRBJ1-1; d_gene: TRBD1; len: 16; v_gene: TRBV18; abundance: -; CDR3nt: TGTGCCAGCTCACTGGGGACAGGGGGCCTGAACACTGAAGCTTTCTTT; CDR3aa: CASSLGTGGLNTEAFF
j_gene: TRBJ2-3; d_gene: -; len: 14; v_gene: TRBV30; abundance: -; CDR3nt: TGTGCCTGGAGTTTTACGGGAATCACAGATACGCAGTATTTT; CDR3aa: CAWSFTGITDTQYF
j_gene: TRBJ1-1; d_gene: -; len: 14; v_gene: TRBV7-6; abundance: -; CDR3nt: TGTGCCAGCAGCTTAACACCATTTAACACTGAAGCTTTCTTT; CDR3aa: CASSLTPFNTEAFF
j_gene: TRBJ1-1; d_gene: -; len: 14; v_gene: TRBV9; abundance: once; CDR3nt: TGTGCCAGCAGCGTACAGGGATCGAACACTGAAGCTTTCTTT; CDR3aa: CASSVQGSNTEAFF
j_gene: TRBJ2-7; d_gene: -; len: 15; v_gene: TRBV6-5; abundance: -; CDR3nt: TGTGCCAGCAGTTACCCAGCTAAAACAGGCTACGAGCAGTACTTC; CDR3aa: CASSYPAKTGYEQYF
j_gene: TRBJ1-5; d_gene: -; len: 14; v_gene: TRBV19; abundance: once; CDR3nt: TGTGCCAGTAGTCCCGCAGGGGACAAAGTGCCCCAGCATTTT; CDR3aa: CASSPAGDKVPQHF
j_gene: TRBJ2-1; d_gene: TRBD1; len: 15; v_gene: TRBV5-8; abundance: -; CDR3nt: TGTGCCAGCACCCTCGGGACAGGGGGACACAATGAGCAGTTCTTC; CDR3aa: CASTLGTGGHNEQFF
j_gene: TRBJ1-3; d_gene: -; len: 13; v_gene: TRBV19; abundance: -; CDR3nt: TGTGCCAGTACCGAGAGAATCGGAAACACCATATATTTT; CDR3aa: CASTERIGNTIYF
j_gene: TRBJ1-6; d_gene: TRBD1; len: 12; v_gene: TRBV3-1/TRBV3-2; abundance: once; CDR3nt: TGTGCCAGCAGCCAGAGGACAGGCCTAATAGCTTTT; CDR3aa: CASSQRTGLIAF
j_gene: TRBJ1-6; d_gene: -; len: 12; v_gene: TRBV5-4; abundance: -; CDR3nt: TGTGCCAGCAGTCAGGCTAATTCACCCCTCCACTTT; CDR3aa: CASSQANSPLHF
j_gene: TRBJ2-1; d_gene: -; len: 14; v_gene: TRBV15; abundance: -; CDR3nt: TGTGCCACCAGCAGAGATCCAGGGTTCAATGAGCAGTTCTTC; CDR3aa: CATSRDPGFNEQFF
j_gene: TRBJ1-6; d_gene: -; len: 13; v_gene: TRBV11-1; abundance: -; CDR3nt: TGTGCCAGCAGCTTCAACAGGGACCCACCCCTCCACTTT; CDR3aa: CASSFNRDPPLHF
j_gene: TRBJ2-5; d_gene: TRBD2; len: 11; v_gene: TRBV29-1; abundance: -; CDR3nt: TGCAGCGGGACTAGGCAAGAGACCCAGTACTTC; CDR3aa: CSGTRQETQYF
j_gene: TRBJ2-5; d_gene: TRBD2; len: 15; v_gene: TRBV6-4; abundance: -; CDR3nt: TGTGCCAGAGGTTCCGGGACTAGCTCGAAAGAGACCCAGTACTTC; CDR3aa: CARGSGTSSKETQYF
j_gene: TRBJ1-6; d_gene: -; len: 13; v_gene: TRBV6-5; abundance: -; CDR3nt: TGTGCCAGCAGACAGCTGAATAATTCACCCCTCCACTTT; CDR3aa: CASRQLNNSPLHF
j_gene: TRBJ2-2; d_gene: -; len: 12; v_gene: TRBV3-1/TRBV3-2; abundance: -; CDR3nt: TGTGCCAGCATCGGGACATCCGGGGAGCTGTTTTTT; CDR3aa: CASIGTSGELFF